One and the same sample provided the 4 T cell receptor beta chains below, sequenced in a study of control samples from healthy donors and cancer patients. Using immunoSEQ multiplex PCR, the repertoire was profiled, and TCRdb retains in-frame clones only, with some absent. The repertoire holds 75,000 to 90,000 clones, with about nine tenths as singletons. Sample: PBMCs. Receptors originate from a woman between 45 and 60 years old with colorectal cancer.

The chain carries TRBV4-1 and TRBJ1-1; D is uncertain. This CDR3 is built from 11 residues. Looked up from germline, CDR1 is MGHRA and CDR2 is YSYEKL. V dropped 5 bases and J dropped 4 bases, with 5 bases sitting between them. CDR3 nucleotide sequence: TGCGCCAGCAGCTGGGGCACTGAAGCTTTCTTT. Translation: CASSWGTEAFF.

The chain joins TRBV18 to TRBJ1-2; D remains unclear. The germline V gene has CDR1 KGHSH and CDR2 LQKENI. V dropped 3 bases and J dropped 6 bases, with 11 bases sitting between them. CDR3 length: 13 amino acids. This CDR3 is CASSPEGSHGYTF. CDR3 nucleotides: TGTGCCAGCTCACCGGAAGGGTCCCATGGCTACACCTTC. Full variable domain (missing parts from reference TRBV18 and TRBJ1-2): NAGVMQNPRHLVRRRGQEARLRCSPMKGHSHVYWYRQLPEEGLKFMVYLQKENIIDESGMPKERFSAEFPKEGPSILRIQQVVRGDSAAYFCASSPEGSHGYTFGSGTRLTVV.

The chain is built from TRBV10-3 and TRBJ1-1, with 8 bases that match TRBD1. Germline-derived CDR1 and CDR2 are ENHRY and SYGVKD. The V and J ends lost 7 bases and 4 bases, in that order; junction bases with no gene match: 8. This CDR3 has 14 residues. The CDR3 region has the DNA TGTGCCATCAATCCGACAGGGGCCCCCACTGAAGCTTTCTTT. This encodes CAINPTGAPTEAFF.

The V and J genes are TRBV11-3 and TRBJ2-4; the D gene is possibly TRBD2 (5 bases). V gave up 0 bases and J gave up 9 bases, with 6 bases separating them. The germline V gene encodes CDR1 SGHNT and CDR2 YENEEA. This CDR3 has 12 amino acids. The CDR3 DNA reads TGTGCCAGCAGCTTAGATCGGGGCATTCAGTACTTC. This sequence encodes CASSLDRGIQYF.